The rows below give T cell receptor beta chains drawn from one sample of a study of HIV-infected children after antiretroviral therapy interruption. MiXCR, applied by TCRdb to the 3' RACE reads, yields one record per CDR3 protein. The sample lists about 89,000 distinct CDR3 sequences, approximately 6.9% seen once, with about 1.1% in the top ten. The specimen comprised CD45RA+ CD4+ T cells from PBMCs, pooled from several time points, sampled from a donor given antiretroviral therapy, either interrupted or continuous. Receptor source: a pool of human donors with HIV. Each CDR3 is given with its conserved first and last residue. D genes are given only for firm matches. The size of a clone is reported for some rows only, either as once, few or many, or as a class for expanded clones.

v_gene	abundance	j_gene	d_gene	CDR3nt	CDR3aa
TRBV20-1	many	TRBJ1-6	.	TGCGGACAAGGGGGGCAAAATTCACCCCTCCACTTT	CGQGGQNSPLHF
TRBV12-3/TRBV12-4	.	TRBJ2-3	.	TGTGCCAGCAGTCCCCTTTTGTTGGGGGGATCGGATACGCAGTATTTT	CASSPLLLGGSDTQYF
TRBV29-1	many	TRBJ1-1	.	TGCAGCGTTGTAGGGTTCCCGAGCACTGAAGCTTTCTTT	CSVVGFPSTEAFF
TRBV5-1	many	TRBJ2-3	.	TGCGCCAGCAGCTTGGTTGGGGCAGATACGCAGTATTTT	CASSLVGADTQYF
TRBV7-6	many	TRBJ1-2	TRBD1	TGTGCCAGCAGCATCGGACAGGGGGCCACGCCCTTCTATGGCTACACCTTC	CASSIGQGATPFYGYTF
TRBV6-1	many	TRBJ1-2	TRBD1	TGTGCCAGCAATACAGGGGAATATGGCTACACCTTC	CASNTGEYGYTF
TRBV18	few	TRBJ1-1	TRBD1	TGTGCCAGCTCGCCCAGGGGGATGAACACTGAAGCTTTCTTT	CASSPRGMNTEAFF
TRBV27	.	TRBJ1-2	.	TGTGCCAGCAGCCATAAGGACTCACTCTATGGCTACACCTTC	CASSHKDSLYGYTF
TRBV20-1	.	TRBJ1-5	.	TGCAGTGCTAGAGTCGGTACAGCCTATAGCAATCAGCCCCAGCATTTT	CSARVGTAYSNQPQHF
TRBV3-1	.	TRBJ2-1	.	TGTGCCAGCAGCCAAGTGTACGGGGGGCCTGAGCAGTTCTTC	CASSQVYGGPEQFF
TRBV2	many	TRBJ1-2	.	TGTGCCAGCAGAGAAGACATTAACTATGGCTACACCTTC	CASREDINYGYTF
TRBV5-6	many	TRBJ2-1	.	TGTGCCAGCAGCGGGTCTACAGGGAATGGATACAATGAGCAGTTCTTC	CASSGSTGNGYNEQFF
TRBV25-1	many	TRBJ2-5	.	TGTGCCAGCAGTGAACTGCAGGGTAGGGGCCAAGAGACCCAGTACTTC	CASSELQGRGQETQYF
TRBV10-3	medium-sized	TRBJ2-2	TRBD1	TGTGCCATCACCGGGACAGTTAACACCGGGGAGCTGTTTTTT	CAITGTVNTGELFF
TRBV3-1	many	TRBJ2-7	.	TGTGCCAGCAGCCAGGGGACACCACCCTACGAGCAGTACTTC	CASSQGTPPYEQYF
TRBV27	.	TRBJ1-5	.	TGTGCCAGCAAAAATAAGGGAGGGGGCAATCAGCCCCAGCATTTT	CASKNKGGGNQPQHF
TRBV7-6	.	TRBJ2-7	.	TGTGCCAGCAGCTCCCAACCACTGGGGGCTAGCGAGCAGTACTTC	CASSSQPLGASEQYF